Included here is one T cell receptor beta chain sequence, with context. Its antigen is as yet unknown. Naive CD8+ T cells carried a CD45RO-CCR7+CD27+CD95- phenotype. This CDR3 region has 16 residues. Per germline, CDR1 SGHVS and CDR2 FQNEAQ. This specimen comes from a study of CXCR3-negative and CXCR3-positive naive CD8 T cells. Study-level results: Naive cells positive for CXCR3 carried more hydrophobic TRB CDR3s than CXCR3-negative ones.

The method, 5' RACE with UMI labels, was used to prepare the TRB cDNA libraries. TCRdb reanalyzed the 5' RACE reads, giving one entry per CDR3 protein sequence and no DNA. The data include around 88,000 distinct CDR3 sequences; the top ten clones carry 0.95% to 1.4%. The sequence was collected from a human donor in good health. Some clones in this sample may be carry-over from other donors' samples. The sample taken for sequencing was naive CXCR3+ CD8+ T cells from blood. The subset here: CD45RO-CCR7+CD27+CD95- naive CD8+ T cells expressing CXCR3 (TNR3+). The chain joins TRBV7-8 to TRBJ2-1; checking the TCRdb D call of TRBD2 is not possible without DNA. This CDR3 is CASSLNLRGRGGEQFF. Full variable domain (outside the CDR3, taken from reference TRBV7-8 and TRBJ2-1): GAGVSQSPRYKVAKRGQDVALRCDPISGHVSLFWYQQALGQGPEFLTYFQNEAQLDKSGLPSDRFFAERPEGSVSTLKIQRTQQEDSAVYLCASSLNLRGRGGEQFFGPGTRLTVL.